Described below is a single TCR beta chain sequence and its context. No antigen is known for it. The sample is drawn from a study of shared clonotypes between healthy human individuals. Study findings and constraints: The sampled material consisted only of blood, and tissue repertoires are likely to differ.

This CDR3 is 15 amino acids long. The germline V gene has CDR1 MGHRA and CDR2 YSYEKL. Trimming stripped 3 bases from V and 2 bases from J, with 13 bases between. The protocol was immunoSEQ multiplex PCR, while the TCRdb copy is restricted to in-frame clones and leaves out a portion. Of more than 400,000 clones in the sample, 95% to 97% are singletons; the top ten hold about 0.064%. The rearrangement uses TRBV4-1 and TRBJ1-2; D remains unclear. Specimen: naive CD4+ T cells sorted from blood. Subset given: CD45RA+ positively selected. This sequence was found in a woman in her twenties or thirties in good health. CDR3 sequence: CASSHYTVWNYGYTF. Written as DNA, the CDR3 is TGCGCCAGCAGCCATTACACAGTCTGGAACTATGGCTACACCTTC.